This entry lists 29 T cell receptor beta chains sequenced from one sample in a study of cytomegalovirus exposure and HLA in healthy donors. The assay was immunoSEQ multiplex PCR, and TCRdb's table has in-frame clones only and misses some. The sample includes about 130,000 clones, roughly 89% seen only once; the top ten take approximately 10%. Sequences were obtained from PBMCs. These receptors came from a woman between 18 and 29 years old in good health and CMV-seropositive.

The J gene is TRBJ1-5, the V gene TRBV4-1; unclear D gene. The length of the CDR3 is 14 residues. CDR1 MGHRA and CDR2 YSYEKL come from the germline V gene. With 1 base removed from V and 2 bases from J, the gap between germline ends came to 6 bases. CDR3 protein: CASSQGAGNQPQHF. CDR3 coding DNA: TGCGCCAGCAGCCAAGGGGCCGGCAATCAGCCCCAGCATTTT.

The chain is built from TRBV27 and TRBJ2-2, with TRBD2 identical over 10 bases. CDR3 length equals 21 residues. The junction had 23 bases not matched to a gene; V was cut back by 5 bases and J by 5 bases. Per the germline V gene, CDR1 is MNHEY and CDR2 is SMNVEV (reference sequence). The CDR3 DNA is TGTGCCAGCAGTCCCACGGGAAAGCGGGGGGGGCTTAGTCGGCTAACCGGGGAGCTGTTTTTT. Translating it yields CASSPTGKRGGLSRLTGELFF.

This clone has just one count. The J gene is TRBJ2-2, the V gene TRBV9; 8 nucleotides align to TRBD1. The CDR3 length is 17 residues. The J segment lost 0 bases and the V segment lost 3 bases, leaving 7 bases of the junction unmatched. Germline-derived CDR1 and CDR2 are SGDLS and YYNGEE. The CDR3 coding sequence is TGTGCCAGCAGCGACATAACGACAGGGGCGAACACCGGGGAGCTGTTTTTT. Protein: CASSDITTGANTGELFF.

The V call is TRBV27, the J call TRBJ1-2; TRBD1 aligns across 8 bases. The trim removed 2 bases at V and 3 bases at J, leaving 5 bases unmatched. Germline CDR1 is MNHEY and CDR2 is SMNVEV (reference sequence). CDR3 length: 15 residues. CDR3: CASSLGGTGDYGYTF. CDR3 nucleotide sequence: TGTGCCAGCAGTTTAGGGGGGACAGGTGACTATGGCTACACCTTC.

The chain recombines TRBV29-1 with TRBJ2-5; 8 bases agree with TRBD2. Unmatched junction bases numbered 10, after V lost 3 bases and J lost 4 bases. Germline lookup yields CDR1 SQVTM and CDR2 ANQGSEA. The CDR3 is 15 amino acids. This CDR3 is CSVEGSSGGRETQYF. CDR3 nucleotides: TGCAGCGTTGAGGGTAGTTCGGGGGGGCGAGAGACCCAGTACTTC.

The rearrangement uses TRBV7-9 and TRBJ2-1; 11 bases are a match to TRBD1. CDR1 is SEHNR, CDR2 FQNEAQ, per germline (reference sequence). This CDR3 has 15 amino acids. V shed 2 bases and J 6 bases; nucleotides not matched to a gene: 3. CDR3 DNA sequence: TGTGCCAGCAGCTTATCGGGGACAGGGGGCAATGAGCAGTTCTTC. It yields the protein CASSLSGTGGNEQFF.

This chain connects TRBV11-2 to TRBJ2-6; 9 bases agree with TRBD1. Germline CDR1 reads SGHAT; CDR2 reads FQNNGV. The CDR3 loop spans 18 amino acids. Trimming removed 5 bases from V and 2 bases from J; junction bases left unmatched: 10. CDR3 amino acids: CASSRPGQGGTGANVLTF. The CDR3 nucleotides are TGTGCCAGCAGCCGACCGGGACAGGGAGGAACTGGGGCCAACGTCCTGACTTTC.

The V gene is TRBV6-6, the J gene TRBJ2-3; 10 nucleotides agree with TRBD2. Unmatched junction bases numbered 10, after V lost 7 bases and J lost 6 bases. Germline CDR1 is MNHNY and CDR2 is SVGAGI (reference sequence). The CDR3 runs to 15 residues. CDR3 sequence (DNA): TGTGCCAGCACTGGAGCGGGGGGGCTTGTGGATACGCAGTATTTT. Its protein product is CASTGAGGLVDTQYF.

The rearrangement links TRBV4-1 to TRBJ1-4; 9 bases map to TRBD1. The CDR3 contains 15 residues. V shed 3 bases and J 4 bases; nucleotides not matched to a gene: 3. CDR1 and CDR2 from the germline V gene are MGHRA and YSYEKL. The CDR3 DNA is TGCGCCAGCAGCCAGGACAGGGGAAATAATGAAAAACTGTTTTTT. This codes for CASSQDRGNNEKLFF.

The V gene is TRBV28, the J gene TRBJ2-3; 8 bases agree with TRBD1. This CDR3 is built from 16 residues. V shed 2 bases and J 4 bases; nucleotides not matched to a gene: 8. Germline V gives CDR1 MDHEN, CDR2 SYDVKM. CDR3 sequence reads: CASSLHGRGLADTQYF. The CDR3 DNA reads TGTGCCAGCAGTTTACATGGCAGGGGGCTCGCAGATACGCAGTATTTT.

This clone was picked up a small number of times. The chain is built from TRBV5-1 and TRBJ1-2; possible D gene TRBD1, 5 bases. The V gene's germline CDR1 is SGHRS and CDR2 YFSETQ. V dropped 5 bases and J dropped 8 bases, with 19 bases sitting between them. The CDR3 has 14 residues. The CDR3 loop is CASSRRPMGQGYTF. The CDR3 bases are TGCGCCAGCAGTCGGCGGCCGATGGGGCAGGGCTACACCTTC.

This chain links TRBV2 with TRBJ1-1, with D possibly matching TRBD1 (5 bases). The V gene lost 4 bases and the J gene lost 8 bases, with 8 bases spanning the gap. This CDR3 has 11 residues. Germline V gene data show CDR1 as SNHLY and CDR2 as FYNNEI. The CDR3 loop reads CASSVGLEAFF. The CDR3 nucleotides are TGTGCCAGCAGTGTGGGACTGGAAGCTTTCTTT.

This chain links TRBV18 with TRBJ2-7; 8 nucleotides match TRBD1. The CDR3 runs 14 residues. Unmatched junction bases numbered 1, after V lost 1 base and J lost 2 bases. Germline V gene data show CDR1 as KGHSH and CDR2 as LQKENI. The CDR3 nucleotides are TGTGCCAGCTCACCACTGGACAGGGCCTACGAGCAGTACTTC. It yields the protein CASSPLDRAYEQYF.

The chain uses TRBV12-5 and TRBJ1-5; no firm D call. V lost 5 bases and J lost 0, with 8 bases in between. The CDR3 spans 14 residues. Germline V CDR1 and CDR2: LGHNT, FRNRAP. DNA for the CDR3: TGTGCTAGTGGTCCCCGTAATAGCAATCAGCCCCAGCATTTT. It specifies CASGPRNSNQPQHF.

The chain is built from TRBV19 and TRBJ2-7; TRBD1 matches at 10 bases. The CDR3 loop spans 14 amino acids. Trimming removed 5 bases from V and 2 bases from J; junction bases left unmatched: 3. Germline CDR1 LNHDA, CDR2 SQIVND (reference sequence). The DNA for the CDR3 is TGTGCCAGTAGTTGGGACAGGGGAACCTACGAGCAGTACTTC. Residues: CASSWDRGTYEQYF.

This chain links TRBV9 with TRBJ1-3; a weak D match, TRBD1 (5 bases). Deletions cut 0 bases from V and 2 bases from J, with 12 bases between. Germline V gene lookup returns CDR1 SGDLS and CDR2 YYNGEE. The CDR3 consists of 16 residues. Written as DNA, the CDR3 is TGTGCCAGCAGCGTAGAAGGGGCGTCCGCTGGAAACACCATATATTTT. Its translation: CASSVEGASAGNTIYF.

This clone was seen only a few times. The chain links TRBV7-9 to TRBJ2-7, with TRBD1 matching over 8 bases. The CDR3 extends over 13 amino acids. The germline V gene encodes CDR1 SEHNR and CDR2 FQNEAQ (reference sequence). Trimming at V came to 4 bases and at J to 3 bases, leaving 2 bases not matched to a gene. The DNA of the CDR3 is TGTGCCAGCAGCTCCGACAGGGGCTACGAGCAGTACTTC. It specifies CASSSDRGYEQYF.

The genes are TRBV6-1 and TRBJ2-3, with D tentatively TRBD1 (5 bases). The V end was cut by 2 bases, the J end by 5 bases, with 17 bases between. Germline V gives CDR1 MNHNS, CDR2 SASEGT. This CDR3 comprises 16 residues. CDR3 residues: CASSEQGSESRDTQYF. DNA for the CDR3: TGTGCCAGCAGTGAACAGGGATCAGAATCACGAGATACGCAGTATTTT.

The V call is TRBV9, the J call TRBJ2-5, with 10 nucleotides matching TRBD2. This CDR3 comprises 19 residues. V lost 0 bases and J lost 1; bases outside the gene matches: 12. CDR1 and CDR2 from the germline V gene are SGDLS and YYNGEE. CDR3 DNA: TGTGCCAGCAGCGTAGAACCCTGGATTAGCGGGGGGACCCAAGAGACCCAGTACTTC. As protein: CASSVEPWISGGTQETQYF.

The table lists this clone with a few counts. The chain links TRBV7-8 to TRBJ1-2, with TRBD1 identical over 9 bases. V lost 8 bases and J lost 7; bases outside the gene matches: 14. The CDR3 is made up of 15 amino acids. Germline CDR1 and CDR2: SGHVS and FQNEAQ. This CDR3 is CASSSVPGQGGGYTF. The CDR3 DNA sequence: TGTGCCAGCTCCTCAGTCCCGGGACAGGGAGGTGGCTACACCTTC.

The CDR3 here is CASSPGQINQPQHF. CDR3 bases: TGTGCCAGCAGTCCCGGACAGATCAATCAGCCCCAGCATTTT. The genes are TRBV28 and TRBJ1-5, with a tentative D call TRBD1 (6 bases). V was shortened by 5 bases and J by 3 bases, with 11 bases between the two germline ends. The V gene's germline CDR1 is MDHEN and CDR2 SYDVKM. CDR3 length: 14 residues.

The CDR3 loop is CASSYRTGSSYNEQFF. In DNA, the CDR3 is TGTGCCAGCAGTTATAGGACAGGGTCCTCCTACAATGAGCAGTTCTTC. The V and J genes are TRBV6-9 and TRBJ2-1; 8 bases match TRBD1. This CDR3 is 16 amino acids long. After removal of 2 bases from V and 0 bases from J, the junction contained 3 bases not matched to a gene. CDR1 MNHGY and CDR2 SVAAGI come from the germline V gene.

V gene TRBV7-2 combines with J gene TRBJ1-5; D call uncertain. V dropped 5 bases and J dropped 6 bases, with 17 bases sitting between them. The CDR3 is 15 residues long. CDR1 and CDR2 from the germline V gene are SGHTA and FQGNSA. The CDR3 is CASSPRIGVAQPQHF. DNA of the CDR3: TGTGCCAGCAGCCCCAGAATCGGGGTGGCTCAGCCCCAGCATTTT.

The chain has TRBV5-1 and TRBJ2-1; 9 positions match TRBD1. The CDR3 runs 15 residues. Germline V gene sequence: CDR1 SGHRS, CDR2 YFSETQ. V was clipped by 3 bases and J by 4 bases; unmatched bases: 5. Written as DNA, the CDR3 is TGCGCCAGCAGCTCGGACAGGGGAGGTTACAATGAGCAGTTCTTC. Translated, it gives CASSSDRGGYNEQFF.

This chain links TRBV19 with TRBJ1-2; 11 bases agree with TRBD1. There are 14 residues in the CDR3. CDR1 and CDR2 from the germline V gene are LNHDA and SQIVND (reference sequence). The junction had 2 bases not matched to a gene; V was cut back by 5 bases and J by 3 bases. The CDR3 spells CASSRDRGYYGYTF. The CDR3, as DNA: TGTGCCAGTAGTCGGGACAGGGGGTACTATGGCTACACCTTC.

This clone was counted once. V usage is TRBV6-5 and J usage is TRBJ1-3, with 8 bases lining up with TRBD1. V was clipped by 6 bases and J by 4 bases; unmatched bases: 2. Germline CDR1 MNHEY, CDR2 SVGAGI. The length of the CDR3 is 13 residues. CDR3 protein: CASRQGVGNTIYF. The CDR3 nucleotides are TGTGCCAGCAGACAGGGGGTGGGAAACACCATATATTTT.

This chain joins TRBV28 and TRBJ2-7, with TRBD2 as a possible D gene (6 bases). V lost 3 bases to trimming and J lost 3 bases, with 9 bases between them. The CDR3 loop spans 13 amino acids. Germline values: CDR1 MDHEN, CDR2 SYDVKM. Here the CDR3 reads CASSFGGLYEQYF. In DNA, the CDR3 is TGTGCCAGCAGTTTCGGGGGACTCTACGAGCAGTACTTC. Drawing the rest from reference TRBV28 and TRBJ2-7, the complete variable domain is DVKVTQSSRYLVKRTGEKVFLECVQDMDHENMFWYRQDPGLGLRLIYFSYDVKMKEKGDIPEGYSVSREKKERFSLILESASTNQTSMYLCASSFGGLYEQYFGPGTRLTVT.

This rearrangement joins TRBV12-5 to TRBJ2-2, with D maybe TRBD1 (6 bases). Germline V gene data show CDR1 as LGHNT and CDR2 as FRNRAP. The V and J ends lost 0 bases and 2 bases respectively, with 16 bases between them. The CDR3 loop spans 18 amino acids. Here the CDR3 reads CASGLVLFGTNNTGELFF. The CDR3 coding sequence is TGTGCTAGTGGTTTGGTACTTTTCGGGACAAATAACACCGGGGAGCTGTTTTTT.

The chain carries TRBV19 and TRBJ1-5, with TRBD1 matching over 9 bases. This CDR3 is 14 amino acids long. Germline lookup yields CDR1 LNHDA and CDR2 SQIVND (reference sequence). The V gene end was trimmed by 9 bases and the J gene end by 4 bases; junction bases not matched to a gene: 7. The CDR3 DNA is TGTGCCAGCGTCCCGGGACAGGGAAATCAGCCCCAGCATTTT. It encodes CASVPGQGNQPQHF. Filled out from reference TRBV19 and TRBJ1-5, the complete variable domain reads DGGITQSPKYLFRKEGQNVTLSCEQNLNHDAMYWYRQDPGQGLRLIYYSQIVNDFQKGDIAEGYSVSREKKESFPLTVTSAQKNPTAFYLCASVPGQGNQPQHFGDGTRLSIL.